A single sample gave rise to the 18 T cell receptor beta chains below, sequenced in a study of CD8 T cells in ankylosing spondylitis. Overall study results and limits: It appeared that ankylosing spondylitis blood was characterized by a TCR beta motif of under ten highly homologous variants.

These receptors' antigens are unknown. TCRdb processed the 5' RACE reads anew with MiXCR; each CDR3 protein has one entry. The repertoire holds hundreds of thousands of distinct CDR3 sequences, 17% seen once, with approximately 0.97% in the top ten. Sequencing was done on a sample of blood, either unsorted or a sorted T cell fraction (not recorded which). These receptors were collected from a male donor with ankylosing spondylitis.

The gene calls are TRBV30 and TRBJ2-4; D may correspond to TRBD1 or TRBD2 (6 bases each). Deletions cut 4 bases from V and 9 bases from J, with 16 bases between. Germline V lookup: CDR1 GTSNPN, CDR2 SVGIG (reference sequence). This CDR3 spans 13 amino acids. This CDR3 is CAWTSPGGGIQYF. The CDR3 bases are TGTGCCTGGACCTCCCCCGGGGGCGGCATTCAGTACTTC.

The chain couples TRBV20-1 to TRBJ2-1, with 14 bases fitting TRBD2. V dropped 8 bases and J dropped 9; count of bases not matched to a gene: 6. This CDR3 has 13 amino acids. The germline gives CDR1 DFQATT, CDR2 SNEGSKA (reference sequence). The CDR3 coding sequence is TGCAGTTGGACTAGCGGGAGGTTGAGTGAGCAGTTCTTC. This encodes CSWTSGRLSEQFF.

There are many counts of this clonotype. The chain joins TRBV4-1 to TRBJ1-1; D is ambiguous. The CDR3 is 15 residues long. The ends were cut back, 5 bases at V and 5 bases at J, with 18 bases in the middle. Per germline, CDR1 MGHRA and CDR2 YSYEKL. CDR3 sequence (DNA): TGCGCCAGCAGCACCCTCCCGGGGAGCTCGACTGAAGCTTTCTTT. Translation gives CASSTLPGSSTEAFF.

This rearrangement joins TRBV7-2 to TRBJ2-7; D possibly corresponds to TRBD1 (6 bases). Trimming stripped 5 bases from V and 2 bases from J, with 19 bases between. The CDR3 loop spans 16 amino acids. Germline CDR1 SGHTA, CDR2 FQGNSA. For the CDR3, the DNA is TGTGCCAGCAGCCTTCCTCGGGACAAAAGGACCTACGAGCAGTACTTC. This translates into CASSLPRDKRTYEQYF.

In its sample, this clonotype was seen a few times. V and J are TRBV19 and TRBJ2-3; D may be TRBD1 (6 bases). V lost 4 bases and J 1 base, leaving 9 bases between the germline ends. The CDR3 is 14 amino acids. Germline loops: CDR1 LNHDA, CDR2 SQIVND (reference sequence). CDR3 in DNA: TGTGCCAGTAGTAAACGACAGGGCACAGATACGCAGTATTTT. The encoded protein is CASSKRQGTDTQYF.

This clonotype has a handful of counts. The chain combines TRBV20-1 with TRBJ2-2; tentative D call: TRBD2 (6 bases). The V gene lost 4 bases and the J gene lost 6 bases, with 12 bases spanning the gap. The V gene's germline CDR1 is DFQATT and CDR2 SNEGSKA (reference sequence). The CDR3 consists of 13 residues. Here the CDR3 reads CSAIGTYPGELFF. Written as DNA, the CDR3 is TGCAGTGCTATCGGGACTTACCCCGGGGAGCTGTTTTTT.

In its sample, this clonotype was seen a few times. CDR3 DNA sequence: TGCAGCAGCGTTCGGCACAATGAGCAGTTCTTC. This translates into CSSVRHNEQFF. The chain joins TRBV29-1 to TRBJ2-1; D remains unclear. Deletions cut 8 bases from V and 5 bases from J, with 10 bases between. This CDR3 is built from 11 residues. The germline gives CDR1 SQVTM, CDR2 ANQGSEA.

Ten or more counts support this clonotype. The junction shows a germline mismatch at one end, possibly a read error. The chain couples TRBV5-1 to TRBJ2-3, with D possibly being TRBD1 (6 bases). CDR3 length: 14 residues. CDR1 SGHRS and CDR2 YFSETQ come from the germline V gene. CDR3 DNA sequence: TGTGCCAGCAGCTTAGCAGGGGGCACAGATACGCAGTATTTT. Translating gives CASSLAGGTDTQYF.

The chain has TRBV4-3 and TRBJ1-6; D might be TRBD1 (6 bases). V lost 1 base and J 1 base, leaving 20 bases between the germline ends. Germline loops: CDR1 LGHNA, CDR2 YSLEER. CDR3 length: 20 residues. CDR3 nucleotides: TGCGCCAGCAGCCAAGTCTATCCCCGGCAGGGGAGTTCCTATAATTCACCCCTCCACTTT. It codes for CASSQVYPRQGSSYNSPLHF.

This clonotype appeared a few times. The gene calls are TRBV11-1 and TRBJ1-2; D might be TRBD1 (5 bases). Germline V gene sequence: CDR1 SGHAT, CDR2 FQDESV (reference sequence). Trimming left V 4 bases short and J 8 bases short, with 20 bases between. This CDR3 is built from 15 residues. The CDR3 DNA sequence: TGTGCCAGCAGCTCGGCGAATCAGGGAATAGAGGGCTACACCTTC. Translation gives CASSSANQGIEGYTF. The whole variable domain, filled in from reference TRBV11-1 and TRBJ1-2, reads EAEVAQSPRYKITEKSQAVAFWCDPISGHATLYWYRQILGQGPELLVQFQDESVVDDSQLPKDRFSAERLKGVDSTLKIQPAELGDSAMYLCASSSANQGIEGYTFGSGTRLTVV.

This clonotype was seen only a few times. The rearrangement uses TRBV7-8 and TRBJ2-7, with 7 bases matching TRBD1. CDR1 is SGHVS, CDR2 FQNEAQ, per germline. The CDR3 extends over 15 amino acids. V lost 6 bases to trimming and J lost 3 bases; unmatched junction nucleotides: 11. CDR3 nucleotides: TGTGCCAGCAGTCGAAACAGGGGTTCCTACTACGAGCAGTACTTC. It yields the protein CASSRNRGSYYEQYF.

This clonotype was found a few times. The J gene is TRBJ2-1, the V gene TRBV20-1, with D unresolved. Germline values: CDR1 DFQATT, CDR2 SNEGSKA (reference sequence). This CDR3 has 12 residues. V was shortened by 3 bases and J by 6 bases, with 9 bases between the two germline ends. The CDR3 here is CSARDLSNEQFF. The CDR3 coding sequence is TGCAGTGCTAGGGACCTCAGCAATGAGCAGTTCTTC.

This clonotype was seen many times. V and J are TRBV7-2 and TRBJ1-2; 10 bases line up with TRBD1. V shed 2 bases and J 3 bases; nucleotides not matched to a gene: 6. CDR1 is SGHTA, CDR2 FQGNSA, per germline. The CDR3 has 16 amino acids. CDR3 region: CASSLRQGADYYGYTF. DNA for the CDR3: TGTGCCAGCAGCTTACGACAGGGGGCGGATTACTATGGCTACACCTTC.

Only a few counts were recorded for this clonotype. The V call is TRBV20-1, the J call TRBJ2-7; the D gene is possibly TRBD2 (6 bases). The germline gives CDR1 DFQATT, CDR2 SNEGSKA (reference sequence). V lost 6 bases and J 3 bases, leaving 15 bases between the germline ends. The CDR3 runs 13 residues. The DNA for the CDR3 is TGCAGTGCCCCAACGACGGGGGTCTACGAGCAGTACTTC. Translation: CSAPTTGVYEQYF.

The chain links TRBV20-1 to TRBJ1-4; TRBD1 matches 9 bases. This CDR3 contains 18 residues. CDR1 is DFQATT and CDR2 is SNEGSKA in the germline V gene (reference sequence). With V trimmed by 3 bases and J by 7 bases, 18 bases remained unmatched. The DNA for the CDR3 is TGCAGTGCTAGGTCGGGACAGGGCGGTCCGATCGGGGGTGAAAAACTGTTTTTT. Amino acids: CSARSGQGGPIGGEKLFF.

Only a few counts were recorded for this clonotype. The CDR3 here is CAIKLADSYEQYF. The DNA of the CDR3 is TGTGCCATTAAACTAGCGGACTCCTACGAGCAGTACTTC. The chain combines TRBV10-3 with TRBJ2-7; 8 nucleotides align to TRBD2. Germline V gene data show CDR1 as ENHRY and CDR2 as SYGVKD. Trimming at V came to 9 bases and at J to 0 bases, leaving 4 bases not matched to a gene. The CDR3 spans 13 residues.

This clonotype has just a few counts. The genes are TRBV4-2 and TRBJ1-4; D might be TRBD1 (5 bases). CDR1 and CDR2 (germline): LGHNA, YNFKEQ. The V and J ends lost 4 bases and 8 bases respectively, with 26 bases between them. CDR3 length: 18 residues. The CDR3 coding sequence is TGTGCCAGCAGCCCTCGTGGGGGAAACCCGACGGGGGGGGAAAAACTGTTTTTT. Translation: CASSPRGGNPTGGEKLFF.

This chain links TRBV12-3 or TRBV12-4 with TRBJ1-5; D is perhaps TRBD1 (6 bases). Trimming shortened V by 3 bases and J by 1 base, and 22 bases separated the two germline ends. The CDR3 totals 19 residues. CDR3 loop: CASSLELAKQGGSNQPQHF. In DNA form, the CDR3 reads TGTGCCAGCAGTTTGGAACTAGCGAAACAGGGAGGGAGCAATCAGCCCCAGCATTTT.